Listed below are T cell receptor beta chains from one sample, sequenced in a study of blood T cell repertoires in COVID-19. Repertoires were generated with immunoSEQ multiplex PCR, while TCRdb's copy carries only in-frame clones and drops some. The table includes around 160,000 clones, approximately 80% detected once. What was sequenced was peripheral blood. The receptors derive from a human donor with acute or convalescent COVID-19. The donor label of this sample is uncertain. The CDR3 runs from the conserved cysteine through the conserved F or W. D genes are given only for firm matches. Only some rows state a clone size, as once, few, many or a class for expanded clones.

d_gene: .
abundance: .
v_gene: TRBV6-5
j_gene: TRBJ2-1
CDR3nt: TGTGCCAGCAGTTACTCCCCCAGGGTCAATGAGCAGTTCTTC
CDR3aa: CASSYSPRVNEQFF

d_gene: .
abundance: .
v_gene: TRBV6-5
j_gene: TRBJ2-2
CDR3nt: TGTGCCAGCAGCTTACAGTTCACCGGGGAGCTGTTTTTT
CDR3aa: CASSLQFTGELFF

d_gene: TRBD2
abundance: few
v_gene: TRBV9
j_gene: TRBJ2-1
CDR3nt: TGTGCCAGCAGCGTAGGAGCGGGGGGGCCGTACAATGAGCAGTTCTTC
CDR3aa: CASSVGAGGPYNEQFF

d_gene: TRBD1
abundance: .
v_gene: TRBV11-2
j_gene: TRBJ1-4
CDR3nt: TGTGCCAGCAGCTCTGGGACAGGGCGGACTAATGAAAAACTGTTTTTT
CDR3aa: CASSSGTGRTNEKLFF

d_gene: TRBD1
abundance: .
v_gene: TRBV30
j_gene: TRBJ2-3
CDR3nt: TGTGCCTCGACATCGCCGGGACAGGTTAAGACAGATACGCAGTATTTT
CDR3aa: CASTSPGQVKTDTQYF

d_gene: TRBD1
abundance: .
v_gene: TRBV19
j_gene: TRBJ1-2
CDR3nt: TGTGCCAGTAGTATATACAGGGGTGCCGATGGCTACACCTTC
CDR3aa: CASSIYRGADGYTF

d_gene: .
abundance: .
v_gene: TRBV13
j_gene: TRBJ1-3
CDR3nt: TGTGCCAGCAGCTTAGTGCGTTTGGGAGGACTGGGAAACACCATATATTTT
CDR3aa: CASSLVRLGGLGNTIYF

d_gene: .
abundance: .
v_gene: TRBV5-8
j_gene: TRBJ1-2
CDR3nt: TGTGCCAGCAGCTTCAACAGGAACAACTATGGCTACACCTTC
CDR3aa: CASSFNRNNYGYTF

d_gene: TRBD1
abundance: .
v_gene: TRBV5-1
j_gene: TRBJ1-1
CDR3nt: TGCGCCAGCAGCTCTACAGGGGGGCAAACTGAAGCTTTCTTT
CDR3aa: CASSSTGGQTEAFF

d_gene: TRBD1
abundance: .
v_gene: TRBV12-5
j_gene: TRBJ2-2
CDR3nt: TGTGCTAGTGGCTCTGACAGGGGGCGCAACGGGGAGCTGTTTTTT
CDR3aa: CASGSDRGRNGELFF

d_gene: TRBD1
abundance: .
v_gene: TRBV23-1
j_gene: TRBJ2-4
CDR3nt: TGCGCCAGCAGTCAATCACAGGGGATCGTAAACATTCAGTACTTC
CDR3aa: CASSQSQGIVNIQYF

d_gene: .
abundance: .
v_gene: TRBV12-3/TRBV12-4
j_gene: TRBJ1-2
CDR3nt: TGTGCCAGCAGTTTCAGGGACTATGGCTACACCTTC
CDR3aa: CASSFRDYGYTF

d_gene: TRBD2
abundance: .
v_gene: TRBV7-2
j_gene: TRBJ2-3
CDR3nt: TGTGCCAGCAGCTTAGCGTTACTAGCGGGGGGGGCGGATACGCAGTATTTT
CDR3aa: CASSLALLAGGADTQYF